The 10 T cell receptor beta chains below were found in one sample sequenced in a study of T-cell memory formation after mild COVID-19 (dated by TCRdb to 2020 to 2022). The library was generated by 5' RACE. Sequencer: Illumina NovaSeq 6000. TCRdb applied fastp at Q25 and MiXCR to the public reads, then kept only in-frame beta chains. Rows matching on CDR3 protein sequence are summarized as one entry with the most common DNA and genes. The sample data list roughly 350,000 distinct CDR3 sequences, and roughly 20% of these were observed just once. The top ten clones comprise roughly an eighth of the sample. Sequencing was performed on PBMCs or a T cell subset sorted from them (not recorded which). The receptors stem from an adult woman who had mild COVID-19 (a few samples of this study predate the infection). The sample titles of this study are shuffled in the database, so cell type and time point are left out; the donor was told from shared clones.

V and J are TRBV4-3 and TRBJ2-1; 9 positions agree with TRBD2. The CDR3 extends over 16 amino acids. Germline assignment: CDR1 LGHNA and CDR2 YSLEER. The V gene end was trimmed by 7 bases and the J gene end by 1 base; junction bases not matched to a gene: 8. CDR3 in amino acids: CASTTWAGGSYNEQFF. The CDR3, as DNA: TGCGCCAGCACCACCTGGGCGGGAGGGTCCTACAATGAGCAGTTCTTC.

This clonotype occurred a few times. This chain uses TRBV5-1 with TRBJ2-5; TRBD1 aligns across 7 bases. The length of the CDR3 is 15 residues. From germline, CDR1 is SGHRS and CDR2 YFSETQ. V was pared by 1 base and J by 2 bases, with 5 bases of the junction left unmatched. CDR3 loop: CASSLSTGVQETQYF. For the CDR3, the DNA is TGCGCCAGCAGCTTGTCCACAGGGGTACAAGAGACCCAGTACTTC.

This clonotype was observed a handful of times. This chain uses TRBV10-3 with TRBJ1-2, with TRBD1 identical over 12 bases. This CDR3 region has 16 residues. V trimming: 8 bases; J trimming: 0 bases; junction bases outside the gene matches: 7. Germline V CDR1 and CDR2: ENHRY, SYGVKD. In nucleotides, the CDR3 is TGTGCCATCGGGGGGACAGGGGGCTATTCTAACTATGGCTACACCTTC. Translation gives CAIGGTGGYSNYGYTF.

This clonotype was found a few times. The V gene is TRBV4-1, the J gene TRBJ1-2; 12 bases agree with TRBD1. V dropped 3 bases and J dropped 5; count of bases not matched to a gene: 10. The CDR3 is made up of 17 amino acids. Germline V gene lookup returns CDR1 MGHRA and CDR2 YSYEKL. The DNA of the CDR3 is TGCGCCAGCAGCCAGCCGACCGGGACAGGGGGCAATTATGGCTACACCTTC. Translated: CASSQPTGTGGNYGYTF.

V is TRBV4-1 and J is TRBJ2-3, with D tentatively TRBD2 (5 bases). CDR1 MGHRA and CDR2 YSYEKL come from the germline V gene. V was clipped by 4 bases and J by 0 bases, with 14 bases between them. CDR3 size: 16 residues. CDR3 loop: CASSLPDFSSTDTQYF. The CDR3 DNA follows: TGCGCCAGCAGCCTACCGGACTTTTCTAGCACAGATACGCAGTATTTT.

CDR3 loop: CASSLGRISGNTIYF. The CDR3 nucleotides are TGTGCCAGCAGCTTAGGACGGATCTCTGGAAACACCATATATTTT. J is TRBJ1-3 and V is TRBV7-2; D unresolved. The V end was cut by 1 base, the J end by 0 bases, with 7 bases between. This CDR3 is built from 15 residues. Looked up from germline, CDR1 is SGHTA and CDR2 is FQGNSA.

This clonotype has only a few counts. The rearrangement uses TRBV4-3 and TRBJ2-3; perhaps TRBD2 as D (5 bases). The CDR3 has 16 amino acids. Germline CDR1 LGHNA, CDR2 YSLEER. Trimming took 5 bases from V and 0 from J, leaving 15 bases between them. In DNA, the CDR3 is TGCGCCAGCAGCTTACGGACTTCCCCTAGCACAGATACGCAGTATTTT. Amino acid sequence: CASSLRTSPSTDTQYF.

V gene TRBV29-1 combines with J gene TRBJ2-7, with TRBD1 matching over 10 bases. Germline V gene data show CDR1 as SQVTM and CDR2 as ANQGSEA. The CDR3 sequence is 13 residues long. The ends lost 7 bases at V and 5 bases at J; junction bases unmatched: 8. The CDR3, as DNA: TGCAGCGGGGGACAGGGGTTAGCCCACGAGCAGTACTTC. Amino acids: CSGGQGLAHEQYF.

The chain couples TRBV6-2 or TRBV6-3 to TRBJ2-1; 9 bases line up with TRBD1. Germline CDR1 MNHEY, CDR2 SVGEGT. The CDR3 runs to 14 residues. J lost 7 bases, V lost 6 bases, and 7 bases had no gene match. The CDR3 loop reads CASRGQGLGNEQFF. The CDR3 coding sequence is TGTGCCAGCAGGGGACAGGGTTTGGGGAATGAGCAGTTCTTC.

This clonotype was seen only a few times. The rearrangement links TRBV11-2 to TRBJ1-2; D unresolved. Trimming left V 4 bases short and J 8 bases short, with 26 bases between. The CDR3 is 17 amino acids. CDR1 is SGHAT and CDR2 is FQNNGV in the germline V gene. The CDR3 spells CASSSRPSLHPGSGYTF. In DNA form, the CDR3 reads TGTGCCAGCAGCTCGCGTCCCTCCTTGCACCCAGGCAGCGGCTACACCTTC.